This T cell receptor (beta chain) originates from a study of CD8+CD57+ T cells in acquired aplastic anemia. Concerning this clonotype: A much more abundant neighbour one base away suggests this may be a read error.

Profiling that covered TCR beta VDJ and CDR3 relied on genomic DNA as its template. TCRdb ran MiXCR on the reads and lists one entry per CDR3 protein. The data hold over 100,000 distinct CDR3 sequences, with less than 45% observed a single time. Input material: sorted CD4+, CD8+, or CD8+CD57+ T cells (not recorded which) from PBMCs. The source is a human donor in good health, serving as a control.

Here the CDR3 DNA reads TGTGCCAACAGCCATTTGGGGAGGGACTATAATTCACCCCTCCACTTT. Translating gives CANSHLGRDYNSPLHF. The chain carries TRBV3-1 and TRBJ1-6; no definite D call. There are 16 residues in the CDR3. The germline gives CDR1 LGHDT, CDR2 YNNKEL (reference sequence).